This T cell receptor beta chain stems from a study of blood T cell repertoires in COVID-19. Study-level background: Sites in the United States, Italy and Spain provided acute and convalescent COVID-19 samples. PBMCs, B-cell-depleted T cells, or T cells were the source of the cDNA or gDNA that made up the material.

During active infection, Seattle patients enrolled and were then monitored through disease. This clone was detected only a few times. In the original processing: Nucleated cell number was recorded as an estimate derived from reference gene primer amplification. The data were produced by immunoSEQ multiplex PCR, yet TCRdb's version contains in-frame clones alone and is incomplete. Clone size and the V and J calls come from that table; the DNA yielded D and trimming. The data show under 200,000 clones, 85% to 90% seen once. The CDR3 totals 17 residues. V dropped 0 bases and J dropped 7 bases, with 17 bases sitting between them. Germline loops: CDR1 SGHKS, CDR2 YYEKEE (reference sequence).

The source is a woman older than 75 with COVID-19, enrolled during active disease. Sequencing input: peripheral blood. The genes are TRBV5-5 and TRBJ1-6; no firm D call. This CDR3 reads CASSLAPGSLRNSPLHF. The CDR3 DNA is TGTGCCAGCAGCTTGGCCCCGGGTAGTTTGAGAAATTCACCCCTCCACTTT.